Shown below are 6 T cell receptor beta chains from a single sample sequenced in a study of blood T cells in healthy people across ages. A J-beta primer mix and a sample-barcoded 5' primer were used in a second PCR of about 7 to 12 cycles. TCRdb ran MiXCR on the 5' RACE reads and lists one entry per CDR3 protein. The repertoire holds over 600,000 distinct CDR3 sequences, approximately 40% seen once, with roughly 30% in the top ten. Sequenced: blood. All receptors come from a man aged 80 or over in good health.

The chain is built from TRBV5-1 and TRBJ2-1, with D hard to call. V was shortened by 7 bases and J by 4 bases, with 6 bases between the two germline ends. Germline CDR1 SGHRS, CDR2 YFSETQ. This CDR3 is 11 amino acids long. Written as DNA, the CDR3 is TGCGCCAGCCTGCTTTACAATGAGCAGTTCTTC. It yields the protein CASLLYNEQFF.

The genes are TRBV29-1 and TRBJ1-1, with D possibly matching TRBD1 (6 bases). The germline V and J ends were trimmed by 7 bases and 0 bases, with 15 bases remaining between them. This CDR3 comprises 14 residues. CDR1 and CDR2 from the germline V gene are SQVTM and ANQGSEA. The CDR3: CSASRGGLNTEAFF. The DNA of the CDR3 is TGCAGCGCAAGCAGAGGGGGTCTGAACACTGAAGCTTTCTTT.

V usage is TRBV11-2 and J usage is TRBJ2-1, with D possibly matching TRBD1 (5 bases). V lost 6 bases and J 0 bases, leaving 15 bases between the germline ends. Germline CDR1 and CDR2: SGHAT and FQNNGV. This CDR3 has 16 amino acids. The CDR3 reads CASRYHPGLSYNEQFF. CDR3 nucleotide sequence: TGTGCCAGCAGATATCACCCAGGGCTCTCCTACAATGAGCAGTTCTTC.

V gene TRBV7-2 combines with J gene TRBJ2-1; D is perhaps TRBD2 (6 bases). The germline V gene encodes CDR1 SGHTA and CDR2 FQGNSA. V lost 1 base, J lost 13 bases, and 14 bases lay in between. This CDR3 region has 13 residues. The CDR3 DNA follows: TGTGCCAGCAGCTTAGATCAAGCGGGTGCCCAGTTCTTC. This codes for CASSLDQAGAQFF.

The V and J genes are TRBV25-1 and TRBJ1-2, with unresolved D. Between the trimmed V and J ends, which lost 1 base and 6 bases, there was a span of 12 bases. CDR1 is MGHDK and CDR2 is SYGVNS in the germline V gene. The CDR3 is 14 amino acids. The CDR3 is CASSESWDSHGYTF. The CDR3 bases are TGTGCCAGCAGTGAATCTTGGGATTCCCATGGCTACACCTTC.

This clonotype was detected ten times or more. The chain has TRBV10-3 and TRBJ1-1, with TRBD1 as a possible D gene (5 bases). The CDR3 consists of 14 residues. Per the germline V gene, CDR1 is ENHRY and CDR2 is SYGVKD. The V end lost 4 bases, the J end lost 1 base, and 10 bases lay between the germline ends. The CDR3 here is CAISGGSRNTEAFF. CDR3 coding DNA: TGTGCCATCAGTGGGGGGTCACGGAACACTGAAGCTTTCTTT.